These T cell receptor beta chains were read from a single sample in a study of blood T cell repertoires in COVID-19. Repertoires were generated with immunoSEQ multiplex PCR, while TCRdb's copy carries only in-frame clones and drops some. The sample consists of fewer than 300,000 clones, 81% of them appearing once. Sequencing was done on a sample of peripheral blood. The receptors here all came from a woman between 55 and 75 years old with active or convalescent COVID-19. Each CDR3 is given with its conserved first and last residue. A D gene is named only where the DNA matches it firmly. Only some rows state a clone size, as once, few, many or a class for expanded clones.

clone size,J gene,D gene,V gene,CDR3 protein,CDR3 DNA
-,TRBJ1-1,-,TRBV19,CATYRAPGLEAFF,TGTGCCACCTACAGGGCCCCAGGGCTTGAAGCTTTCTTT
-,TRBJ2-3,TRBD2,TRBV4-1,CASSHVAGGRDTQYF,TGCGCCAGCAGCCACGTAGCGGGGGGGCGGGATACGCAGTATTTT
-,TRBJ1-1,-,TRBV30,CAWSVRTTPQGNTEAFF,TGTGCCTGGAGTGTAAGGACCACTCCACAGGGGAACACTGAAGCTTTCTTT
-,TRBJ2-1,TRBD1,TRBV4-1,CASSRGGGQGVRDEQFF,TGCGCCAGCAGCCGAGGCGGAGGACAGGGGGTCCGGGATGAGCAGTTCTTC
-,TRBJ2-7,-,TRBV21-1,CASSNLGQLYEQYF,TGTGCCAGCAGCAATCTGGGACAGCTCTACGAGCAGTACTTC
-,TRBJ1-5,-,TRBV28,CASSRGNQPQHF,TGTGCCAGCAGTCGAGGCAATCAGCCCCAGCATTTT
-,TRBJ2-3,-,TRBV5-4,CASSLRRGGADTQYF,TGTGCCAGCAGCTTGAGGAGGGGCGGCGCAGATACGCAGTATTTT
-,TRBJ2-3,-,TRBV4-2,CASSQEDAAGRFGDTQYF,TGTGCCAGCAGCCAAGAGGACGCGGCGGGGAGGTTCGGGGATACGCAGTATTTT
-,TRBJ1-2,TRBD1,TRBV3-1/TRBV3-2,CASSLGDSSSFNYGYTF,TGTGCCAGCAGCCTGGGGGACAGCTCCAGCTTTAACTATGGCTACACCTTC
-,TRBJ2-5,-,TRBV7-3,CASSLGLQETQYF,TGTGCCAGCAGCTTAGGGCTGCAAGAGACCCAGTACTTC
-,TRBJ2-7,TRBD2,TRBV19,CASSRTSGPYEQYF,TGTGCCAGTAGTAGGACTAGCGGACCCTACGAGCAGTACTTC
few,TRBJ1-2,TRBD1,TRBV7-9,CASSSFPGQGIRRVPTF,TGTGCCAGCAGCTCTTTCCCGGGACAGGGTATTAGAAGGGTTCCGACCTTC
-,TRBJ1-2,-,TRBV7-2,CASSLGQGSYGYTF,TGTGCCAGCAGCTTAGGCCAGGGAAGTTATGGCTACACCTTC
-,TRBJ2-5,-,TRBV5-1,CASSLGGGPQETQYF,TGCGCCAGCAGCTTGGGAGGGGGTCCCCAAGAGACCCAGTACTTC
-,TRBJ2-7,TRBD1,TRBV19,CASSIVGGFYEQYF,TGTGCCAGTAGTATAGTAGGGGGCTTCTACGAGCAGTACTTC
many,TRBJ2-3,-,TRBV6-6,CASSPPLTGTSTDTQYF,TGTGCCAGCAGTCCCCCTCTGACTGGAACTAGCACAGATACGCAGTATTTT
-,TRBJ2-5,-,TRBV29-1,CSVEERGQVGETQYF,TGCAGCGTTGAAGAAAGAGGGCAGGTCGGAGAGACCCAGTACTTC
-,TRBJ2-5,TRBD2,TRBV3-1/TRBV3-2,CASSQLTSGAETQYF,TGTGCCAGCAGCCAATTGACTAGCGGGGCAGAGACCCAGTACTTC
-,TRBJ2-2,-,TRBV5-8,CASSSVPTGELFF,TGTGCCAGCAGCTCCGTCCCCACAGGGGAGCTGTTTTTT
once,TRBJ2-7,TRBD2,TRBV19,CASSNGGGVDEQYF,TGTGCCAGTAGTAACGGGGGGGGCGTGGACGAGCAGTACTTC
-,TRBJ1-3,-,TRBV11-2,CASSTGLSGNTIYF,TGTGCCAGCAGCACAGGTCTCTCTGGAAACACCATATATTTT
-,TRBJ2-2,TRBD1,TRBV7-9,CASSPGDRVYGELFF,TGTGCCAGCAGCCCAGGGGACAGGGTTTACGGGGAGCTGTTTTTT
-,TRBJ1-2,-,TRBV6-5,CASTAEARGNYGYTF,TGTGCCAGCACCGCCGAGGCTCGTGGTAACTATGGCTACACCTTC
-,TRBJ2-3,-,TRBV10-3,CAISEPGTLGTDTQYF,TGTGCCATCAGTGAGCCCGGGACACTGGGGACAGATACGCAGTATTTT
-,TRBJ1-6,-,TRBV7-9,CASSLGPPGFASPLHF,TGTGCCAGCAGCTTAGGACCGCCAGGGTTTGCTTCACCCCTCCACTTT
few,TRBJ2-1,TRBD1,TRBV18,CASSPARTGGRDEQFF,TGTGCCAGCTCACCCGCCAGGACAGGGGGGAGGGATGAGCAGTTCTTC
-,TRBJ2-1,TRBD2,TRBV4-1,CASSLSGGARNEQFF,TGCGCCAGCAGCCTTAGCGGGGGGGCCAGGAATGAGCAGTTCTTC
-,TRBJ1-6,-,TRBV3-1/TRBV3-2,CASSQGVSGQVGSPLHF,TGTGCCAGCAGCCAAGGGGTAAGCGGGCAGGTCGGTTCACCCCTCCACTTT
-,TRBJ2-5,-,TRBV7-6,CASSLGGQGQETQYF,TGTGCCAGCAGCTTAGGAGGCCAGGGCCAGGAGACCCAGTACTTC
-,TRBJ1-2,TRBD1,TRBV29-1,CSATGTGVNYGYTF,TGCAGCGCCACCGGGACAGGGGTGAACTATGGCTACACCTTC
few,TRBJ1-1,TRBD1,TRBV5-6,CASSSGQGASGTEAFF,TGTGCCAGCAGCTCGGGACAGGGGGCATCTGGCACTGAAGCTTTCTTT
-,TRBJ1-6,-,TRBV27,CASSLSSLGKRVSPLHF,TGTGCCAGCAGTTTATCATCGCTGGGGAAGAGGGTATCACCCCTCCACTTT
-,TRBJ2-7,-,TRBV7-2,CASSLSQGITYEQYF,TGTGCCAGCAGCTTATCCCAGGGGATTACCTACGAGCAGTACTTC
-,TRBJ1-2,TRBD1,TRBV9,CASSRGQGMRGPSYGYTF,TGTGCCAGCAGCCGGGGACAGGGTATGCGTGGCCCTTCCTATGGCTACACCTTC
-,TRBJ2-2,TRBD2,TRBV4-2,CASSQDHGGGNTGELFF,TGTGCCAGCAGCCAAGATCACGGGGGGGGAAACACCGGGGAGCTGTTTTTT
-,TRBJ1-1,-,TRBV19,CASSISRPGLSTEAFF,TGTGCCAGTAGTATAAGTCGCCCAGGGCTTAGCACTGAAGCTTTCTTT